This TCR beta chain was observed in a study of Graves' ophthalmopathy and Graves' hyperthyroidism. In this sample, this clonotype turned up once. Its antigen is currently unknown. RNA transcripts were the template, and TCR beta CDR3 regions were amplified from them. The first round was an RT-PCR with HTBI primers, and the second round was a multiplex PCR. Via MiXCR, TCRdb re-called the multiplex PCR reads, giving one row per CDR3 protein. This repertoire shows around 1,000,000 distinct CDR3 sequences, about 38% found once; its top ten account for around 10%. Findings and limits, study-wide: Separation of ophthalmopathy from stable hyperthyroidism was achieved by a 13-signature model, at 85% to 90% sensitivity and around 81% specificity. Blood also harbored most expanded thyroid clonotypes above 0.001 frequency.

The CDR3 is 13 amino acids. Germline CDR1 is GTSNPN and CDR2 is SVGIG (reference sequence). The TCR sequence derives from an adult man with Graves' hyperthyroidism. The sequenced sample consisted of peripheral blood or thyroid tissue (not recorded which). This chain joins TRBV30 and TRBJ1-6; the match to TRBD1 covers 7 bases. CDR3 in amino acids: CVETGQIGSPLHF. The CDR3 DNA reads TGTGTCGAAACGGGACAGATCGGTTCACCCCTCCACTTT.